One sample yielded the 14 T cell receptor beta chains listed below, sequenced in a study of blood T cell repertoires in COVID-19 (dated by TCRdb to about 2020). Library method: the immunoSEQ multiplex PCR assay. Imported from immuneACCESS, the table was reduced by TCRdb to in-frame sequences with V and J called. These copies leave out some clones; in studies compared against another copy, an unresolved V gene accounts for under half, and the cause of the remainder is not known. Here the sample has tens of thousands of clones; approximately 84% occur a single time. Over 25% of the sample is taken by the ten largest. Sequenced material: peripheral blood. These receptor sequences come from a human donor in a cohort sampled during active COVID-19.

This clone turned up a few times. The chain employs TRBV5-6 and TRBJ2-1; TRBD1 might be the D (6 bases). V was shortened by 4 bases and J by 6 bases, with 23 bases between the two germline ends. The CDR3 is 17 amino acids. Per germline, CDR1 SGHDT and CDR2 YYEEEE. CDR3 nucleotide sequence: TGTGCCAGCAGCCCCACCTTCACAGGGTTCCTAAGCAATGAGCAGTTCTTC. Translating gives CASSPTFTGFLSNEQFF.

J is TRBJ1-2 and V is TRBV6-5; a possible D gene is TRBD1 (6 bases). The V end lost 6 bases, the J end lost 12 bases, and 23 bases lay between the germline ends. This CDR3 is 14 amino acids long. Germline CDR1 and CDR2: MNHEY and SVGAGI. The CDR3 DNA sequence: TGTGCCAGCAGAAAGGGAGGGACACGGTCGATTGACACCTTC. This translates into CASRKGGTRSIDTF.

This clone was seen only once. The chain uses TRBV5-6 and TRBJ1-2; 8 positions agree with TRBD1. The CDR3 runs to 15 residues. The junction had 7 bases not matched to a gene; V was cut back by 4 bases and J by 2 bases. From germline, CDR1 is SGHDT and CDR2 YYEEEE. The CDR3 DNA follows: TGTGCCAGCAGCATAGGGACAGGCGGAAACTATGGCTACACCTTC. Protein sequence: CASSIGTGGNYGYTF.

The chain joins TRBV24-1 to TRBJ2-3; 9 bases fit TRBD1. V lost 3 bases and J lost 3; bases outside the gene matches: 6. The CDR3 contains 16 residues. Looked up from germline, CDR1 is KGHDR and CDR2 is SFDVKD. As DNA, the CDR3 is TGTGCCACCAGTGATCGGACAGGGGCCGGGACAGATACGCAGTATTTT. Its protein is CATSDRTGAGTDTQYF.

V usage is TRBV10-3 and J usage is TRBJ1-3; the D is unclear. The germline V gene has CDR1 ENHRY and CDR2 SYGVKD. V lost 4 bases and J 1 base, leaving 8 bases between the germline ends. This CDR3 has 14 residues. The CDR3 region is CAISAGQSGNTIYF. In DNA form, the CDR3 reads TGTGCCATCAGTGCCGGTCAATCTGGAAACACCATATATTTT.

This rearrangement joins TRBV7-9 to TRBJ2-7; D possibly corresponds to TRBD2 (6 bases). Trimming shortened V by 5 bases and J by 4 bases, and 12 bases separated the two germline ends. Germline values: CDR1 SEHNR, CDR2 FQNEAQ (reference sequence). CDR3 length: 13 residues. CDR3 sequence: CASSPPRGYEQYF. The CDR3 DNA sequence: TGTGCCAGCAGCCCCCCCCGGGGGTACGAGCAGTACTTC.

The chain recombines TRBV12-3 or TRBV12-4 with TRBJ2-3; D is ambiguous. V gave up 3 bases and J gave up 8 bases, with 6 bases separating them. This CDR3 comprises 11 residues. The DNA of the CDR3 is TGTGCCAGCAGTTTTCAGGCTACGCAGTATTTT. Its protein product is CASSFQATQYF.

The chain is built from TRBV9 and TRBJ2-3, with TRBD2 matching 8 bases. The trim removed 5 bases at V and 5 bases at J, leaving 13 bases unmatched. This CDR3 contains 16 residues. CDR1 is SGDLS, CDR2 YYNGEE, per germline. The CDR3 nucleotides are TGTGCCAGCAGTGCGGATGGCGGGGGGCCCTTAGATACGCAGTATTTT. This sequence encodes CASSADGGGPLDTQYF.

The genes are TRBV28 and TRBJ1-5; D is perhaps TRBD1 (5 bases). Germline V gene lookup returns CDR1 MDHEN and CDR2 SYDVKM. V lost 5 bases and J 2 bases, leaving 13 bases between the germline ends. The CDR3 loop spans 15 amino acids. In DNA form, the CDR3 reads TGTGCCAGCAGTACCAGGGTGGTGGGCAATCAGCCCCAGCATTTT. This codes for CASSTRVVGNQPQHF.

By share, this clone counts as medium-sized. The chain employs TRBV5-1 and TRBJ1-1; no clear D. The CDR3 sequence is 13 residues long. Germline CDR1 and CDR2: SGHRS and YFSETQ. Between the trimmed V and J ends, which lost 2 bases and 5 bases, there was a span of 10 bases. CDR3 residues: CASSFWGETEAFF. In nucleotides, the CDR3 is TGCGCCAGCAGCTTTTGGGGAGAAACTGAAGCTTTCTTT.

The chain joins TRBV5-6 to TRBJ2-3; TRBD1 matches 9 bases. Germline V CDR1 and CDR2: SGHDT, YYEEEE. V dropped 1 base and J dropped 6; count of bases not matched to a gene: 6. The CDR3 consists of 15 residues. The CDR3 is CASSLSDRGRDTQYF. CDR3 coding DNA: TGTGCCAGCAGCTTGTCGGACAGGGGTCGGGATACGCAGTATTTT.

This clone was detected a few times. The V gene is TRBV6-5, the J gene TRBJ1-6, with D possibly matching TRBD1 (5 bases). CDR3 size: 15 residues. Between the trimmed V and J ends, which lost 5 bases and 8 bases, there was a span of 16 bases. Germline V CDR1 and CDR2: MNHEY, SVGAGI. CDR3 protein: CASSLRREVDSPLHF. The CDR3, as DNA: TGTGCCAGCAGTCTCCGCAGGGAGGTTGATTCACCCCTCCACTTT.

This rearrangement joins TRBV11-3 to TRBJ2-6; D unresolved. Germline V gives CDR1 SGHNT, CDR2 YENEEA. V gave up 2 bases and J gave up 4 bases, with 12 bases separating them. This CDR3 is 16 amino acids long. The CDR3 DNA is TGTGCCAGCAGCTTAAATCCTCCCCCCGGGGCCAACGTCCTGACTTTC. Protein product: CASSLNPPPGANVLTF.

V is TRBV18 and J is TRBJ1-1, with TRBD1 identical over 9 bases. CDR1 and CDR2 (germline): KGHSH, LQKENI. The CDR3 contains 16 residues. J gave up 7 bases and V 4 bases, and 13 bases lay outside the gene matches. The CDR3: CASSRSSTGGAGEAFF. CDR3 DNA: TGTGCCAGCTCACGGTCAAGCACAGGGGGCGCAGGTGAAGCTTTCTTT. The full variable domain, its missing parts supplied by reference TRBV18 and TRBJ1-1, is NAGVMQNPRHLVRRRGQEARLRCSPMKGHSHVYWYRQLPEEGLKFMVYLQKENIIDESGMPKERFSAEFPKEGPSILRIQQVVRGDSAAYFCASSRSSTGGAGEAFFGQGTRLTVV.